The clone carrying this TCR beta chain was counted only a few times. The antigen is not known. This entry comes from a study of T cells after yellow fever vaccination. TCRdb called the 5' RACE reads again in MiXCR, with one record for every CDR3 protein. The sample shows roughly 520,000 distinct CDR3 sequences, just over 20% of them seen only once. Study findings and constraints: Reappearance after the booster was seen for most primary-vaccination clones, at 95% to 97% CD4 and 85% to 90% CD8. There was a possibility that FACS-sorted repertoires contained abundant clonotypes contaminating from the bulk population.

The junction had 15 bases not matched to a gene; V was cut back by 6 bases and J by 4 bases. The germline gives CDR1 SEHNR, CDR2 FQNEAQ (reference sequence). This CDR3 comprises 17 residues. The specimen was PBMCs, collected 20 to 25 days after the first yellow fever vaccination. The sequence was obtained from a man aged 18 to 29 who received the YFV17D yellow fever vaccine. The genes are TRBV7-9 and TRBJ2-1; 7 bases map to TRBD2. Here the CDR3 DNA reads TGTGCCAGCAGTTTTCCATTACGAGGGACTACTTACAATGAGCAGTTCTTC. Amino acid sequence: CASSFPLRGTTYNEQFF.